This T cell receptor (beta chain) was sequenced for a study of regulatory T cells in long-lasting Graves disease. In its sample, this clonotype was seen many times. The antigen is undetermined. Study conclusions and caveats: With 2,741 shared public clonotypes, persistent patients exceeded new patients, who shared roughly 920.

V was trimmed by 5 bases and J by 0 bases, leaving 13 bases between them. Germline CDR1 is SEHNR and CDR2 is FQNEAQ (reference sequence). This CDR3 spans 15 amino acids. The sample's time point: newly diagnosed GD, antithyroid drugs for less than 3 months. Preparation of the TCR library used RNA extracted from PBMCs. CDR3 regions were amplified by Arm-PCR using iRepertoire HTBI primers to build TCR beta libraries. TCRdb analysed the multiplex PCR reads with MiXCR anew, one entry per CDR3 protein. The sample carries about 220,000 distinct CDR3 sequences, roughly 18% recorded once. A further study also used this sample, focusing on T cells in Graves' hyperthyroidism and ophthalmopathy. That source reports: No ophthalmopathy progression within 18 months constituted stable Graves' hyperthyroidism. Among clonotypes expanded in thyroid above 0.001, most were also found in blood. Ophthalmopathy was model-predicted a median around 6.7 months pre-onset.

Sample: peripheral blood mononuclear cells (PBMCs), taken at new diagnosis, from a patient treated with antithyroid drugs. The chain links TRBV7-9 to TRBJ2-5; TRBD1 might be the D (5 bases). This receptor was identified in a woman in her 30s with Graves disease. CDR3 DNA sequence: TGTGCCAGCAGCCCCCGACAGAGGAACCAAGAGACCCAGTACTTC. It translates to CASSPRQRNQETQYF.